This passage covers 2 T cell receptor beta chains from one sample sequenced in a study of blood T cell repertoires in COVID-19. The method was immunoSEQ multiplex PCR; TCRdb's version includes in-frame clones alone and lacks a portion of them. The data hold 200,000 to 250,000 clones, with about 85% observed a single time. The sequenced sample consisted of PBMCs or T cells enriched from blood (not recorded which). These receptors all stem from a man aged 25 to 40 who had recovered from COVID-19.

This clone was detected only once. The J gene is TRBJ2-2, the V gene TRBV3-1 (or the pseudogene TRBV3-2); no firm D call. Deletions cut 0 bases from V and 6 bases from J, with 11 bases between. There are 15 residues in the CDR3. Germline V gene data show CDR1 as LGHDT and CDR2 as YNNKEL (reference sequence). CDR3: CASSQDPDSPGELFF. The CDR3 DNA follows: TGTGCCAGCAGCCAAGACCCGGATAGCCCCGGGGAGCTGTTTTTT.

The chain couples TRBV7-2 to TRBJ1-1; no definite D call. Trimming left V 0 bases short and J 0 bases short, with 8 bases between. The CDR3 length is 15 residues. Germline V gene data show CDR1 as SGHTA and CDR2 as FQGNSA. In DNA form, the CDR3 reads TGTGCCAGCAGCTTAGCCCTCAACATGAACACTGAAGCTTTCTTT. Protein sequence: CASSLALNMNTEAFF.